This T cell receptor beta chain was recorded in a study of T cell responses to AZD1222 COVID-19 vaccine (dated by TCRdb to the early 2020s). As for the study more broadly: Because spike-specific TCR depth and breadth did not differ between the two schedules, AZD1222 recipients who got a second dose at roughly 4 weeks were pooled with those who got a second dose at roughly 12 weeks. A total of under 250 trial participants underwent TCR sequencing, of whom 200 to 220 had received two doses of AZD1222 and 26 had received two doses of the MenACWY control vaccine. Trial participants were enrolled by age into subgroups of 18-55, 56-69 and 70-plus years, and about 150, 27 and 61 TCR-sequenced participants, respectively, were included in these subgroups.

V is reduced by 7 bases and J by 2 bases, leaving a spacing of 7 bases between them. The CDR3 spans 12 residues, from the cysteine through the phenylalanine. The only DNA kept is the CDR3, 36 bases in frame from the first base. The CDR1 and CDR2 encoded by the germline V gene are ENHRY and SYGVKD. This sample's time point label indicates: baseline before first vaccination. The vaccinee samples were drawn from two UK trials, COV001 and COV002, one of which was a single-blind randomized controlled phase 2/3 trial testing AZD1222 (ChAdOx1 nCoV-19) in healthy adults. Trial participant PBMC samples were collected at day 0 and day 28 after the second dose for TCRbeta chain sequencing. The research as a whole found: In the small 56-69-year group, the increase in depth fell short of significance, most likely because of low power. CD4 TCRs associated with the vaccine covered the entire spike protein, and the dominant responses were in regions 160-218 and 743-854. Reportedly, close to half of the unique spike-specific TCRs recognized epitopes lying outside the regions that are mutated in the B.1.351 and B.1.1.7 variants. Participants were mostly white British and included more females than males, and it was suggested by the authors that clonal diversity may have been underestimated. No day 14 peak-response samples were available, so repertoires were characterized only after the peak T cell response. A significant rise in spike-specific TCR breadth and depth was observed after two AZD1222 doses relative to day 0 and relative to MenACWY recipients. Conclusions about previously exposed vaccinees are limited, since just 5 or 6 AZD1222 recipients were seropositive for SARS-CoV-2 at baseline.

The CDR3 regions of human TCRbeta chains were analyzed by immunosequencing. The paper's data handling went like this. TCRs in the repertoires were matched against a reference library of SARS-CoV-2-specific TCRs that had been generated with the MIRA antigen-specificity platform. Breadth was defined as the fraction of unique TCRs that were SARS-CoV-2-associated, and depth was defined as the fraction of total T cells that were SARS-CoV-2-associated. Using the MIRA data, every spike-specific TCR was mapped to the spike region that the TCR reacted to and assigned to either a CD4 or a CD8 class. Log10-transformed breadth and depth values were compared by one-way ANOVA with Sidak's multiple comparisons tests. TCRdb mirrors the immuneACCESS table, restricted to in-frame sequences. Some clones are absent from its copies; in checked studies, under half trace to an unresolved V gene, and the reason for the others is unknown. V, J and clone size reflect that table, while D and trimming were determined from the DNA. The sample table records about 100,000 clones; about nine tenths of these occur just once. Together, the top ten hold over 1.5% of the sample.

Concerning this clone: Its antigen is not yet known. Base qualities are not provided; no much larger clone lies one nucleotide away.

The chain is assembled from TRBV10-3 and TRBJ2-3; the D gene is not confidently resolved. The clonotype comes from an adult in good health. Sequencing was performed on peripheral blood, taken on day 0 of AZD1222 vaccination. The DNA sequence is TGTGCCATCACCGGTAACACAGATACGCAGTATTTT. Its amino acids are CAITGNTDTQYF.